These 25 T cell receptor beta chains were sequenced from one sample in a study of cytotoxic CD8 clonotypes in ibrutinib-treated CLL. Assay: immunoSEQ multiplex PCR; the TCRdb copy retains only in-frame clones and omits some. The sample has tens of thousands of clones; roughly 69% are singletons. The input for sequencing was PBMCs, taken after 24 months of ibrutinib treatment. These receptors all stem from a human donor with chronic lymphocytic leukemia.

The table lists this clone with a few counts. An end of the junction does not agree with germline; a read error may underlie this. The chain joins TRBV18 to TRBJ2-3, with D maybe TRBD2 (5 bases). The germline V gene encodes CDR1 KGHSH and CDR2 LQKENI. The CDR3 is 15 residues long. The CDR3 coding sequence is TGTGCCAGTTCACCAAGAGGGCGAGGTGTAGATACGCAGTATTTT. This gives the protein CASSPRGRGVDTQYF.

The CDR3 sequence is CASSGKRWGSVEAFF. For the CDR3, the DNA is TGTGCCAGCTCGGGGAAGAGGTGGGGGAGTGTTGAAGCTTTCTTT. This chain uses TRBV28 with TRBJ1-1, with TRBD1 as a possible D gene (5 bases). CDR1 MDHEN and CDR2 SYDVKM come from the germline V gene. V was clipped by 8 bases and J by 7 bases, with 23 bases between them. CDR3 length: 15 residues.

V gene TRBV5-1 combines with J gene TRBJ2-1; TRBD2 matches at 9 bases. V lost 4 bases, J lost 10 bases, and 12 bases stayed unmatched. From germline, CDR1 is SGHRS and CDR2 YFSETQ. The CDR3 covers 15 residues. The CDR3 sequence is CASSPLAGSSREQFF. For the CDR3, the DNA is TGCGCCAGCAGCCCGCTAGCGGGGTCCTCTCGAGAGCAGTTCTTC.

V usage is TRBV29-1 and J usage is TRBJ2-3; no firm D call. Germline assignment: CDR1 SQVTM and CDR2 ANQGSEA. CDR3 length: 11 amino acids. With 5 bases removed from V and 5 bases from J, the gap between germline ends came to 8 bases. Here the CDR3 reads CSVRRKDTQYF. DNA for the CDR3: TGCAGCGTTCGACGTAAAGATACGCAGTATTTT.

This sequence joins TRBV2 and TRBJ2-3, with 9 bases matching TRBD2. Germline V gene lookup returns CDR1 SNHLY and CDR2 FYNNEI. V gave up 10 bases and J gave up 1 base; unmatched junction bases: 3. The CDR3 totals 13 residues. The CDR3 reads CAIVAGGTDTQYF. Written as DNA, the CDR3 is TGTGCCATCGTAGCGGGGGGCACAGATACGCAGTATTTT. Supplemented by reference TRBV2 and TRBJ2-3, the full variable domain reads EPEVTQTPSHQVTQMGQEVILRCVPISNHLYFYWYRQILGQKVEFLVSFYNNEISEKSEIFDDQFSVERPDGSNFTLKIRSTKLEDSAMYFCAIVAGGTDTQYFGPGTRLTVL.

This clone is a singleton in its sample. CDR3 in amino acids: CSVEDPRSHLTGASQETQYF. In nucleotides, the CDR3 is TGCAGCGTTGAAGACCCCCGGTCTCATTTGACGGGGGCGTCCCAAGAGACCCAGTACTTC. This chain joins TRBV29-1 and TRBJ2-5; D may correspond to TRBD1 or TRBD2 (6 bases each). This CDR3 has 20 amino acids. Germline CDR1 reads SQVTM; CDR2 reads ANQGSEA. The germline V and J ends were trimmed by 0 bases and 1 base, with 27 bases remaining between them.

The rearrangement joins TRBV9 to TRBJ1-5, with TRBD1 matching over 10 bases. CDR3 length: 15 amino acids. Unmatched junction bases numbered 4, after V lost 0 bases and J lost 7 bases. Germline V gene data show CDR1 as SGDLS and CDR2 as YYNGEE. CDR3 sequence reads: CASSVAGQGIQPQHF. As DNA, the CDR3 is TGTGCCAGCAGCGTAGCGGGACAGGGGATACAGCCCCAGCATTTT.

This sequence joins TRBV10-1 and TRBJ2-2; 7 bases line up with TRBD1. Trimming removed 5 bases from V and 6 bases from J; junction bases left unmatched: 21. Germline-derived CDR1 and CDR2 are WNHNN and SYGVQD (reference sequence). This CDR3 comprises 19 residues. CDR3 coding DNA: TGCGCCAGCAGTCAGCCCTTACAGGGGCCAAGTGGTATACCCGGGGAGCTGTTTTTT. As protein: CASSQPLQGPSGIPGELFF.

This clone was seen more than once but under ten times. The V and J genes are TRBV9 and TRBJ1-3; D remains unclear. CDR1 is SGDLS and CDR2 is YYNGEE in the germline V gene. The germline V and J ends were trimmed by 0 bases and 4 bases, with 8 bases remaining between them. This CDR3 is 14 amino acids long. DNA of the CDR3: TGTGCCAGCAGCGTAGGGGGAAGGGGAAACACCATATATTTT. Translating it yields CASSVGGRGNTIYF.

The table lists this clone with a few counts. V gene TRBV15 combines with J gene TRBJ2-7; 14 bases are a match to TRBD2. Per germline, CDR1 LNHNV and CDR2 YYDKDF (reference sequence). The ends lost 5 bases at V and 2 bases at J; junction bases unmatched: 2. The CDR3 has 15 amino acids. This chain's CDR3 is CATSEGLAGAYEQYF. CDR3 nucleotide sequence: TGTGCCACCAGCGAGGGACTAGCGGGGGCCTACGAGCAGTACTTC.

The J gene is TRBJ2-7, the V gene TRBV6-1, with D unresolved. The CDR3 is 12 amino acids. V shed 3 bases and J shed 4 bases, with 7 bases lying between them. Germline CDR1 and CDR2: MNHNS and SASEGT. DNA for the CDR3: TGTGCCAGCAGTGATTGGGGTTACGAGCAGTACTTC. This sequence encodes CASSDWGYEQYF.

V and J are TRBV18 and TRBJ2-2, with TRBD1 matching 8 bases. V lost 4 bases, J lost 0 bases, and 19 bases stayed unmatched. This CDR3 spans 21 amino acids. Germline CDR1 KGHSH, CDR2 LQKENI. The CDR3 spells CASSLLPAFRLTGANTGELFF. The DNA of the CDR3 is TGTGCCAGCTCACTACTTCCCGCCTTTAGACTGACAGGGGCGAACACCGGGGAGCTGTTTTTT.

The chain joins TRBV27 to TRBJ2-7; tentative D call: TRBD2 (7 bases). The CDR3 sequence is 15 residues long. Germline lookup yields CDR1 MNHEY and CDR2 SMNVEV (reference sequence). Deletions cut 0 bases from V and 2 bases from J, with 11 bases between. The CDR3 DNA follows: TGTGCCAGCAGTTTATCCCGAGGGGGGGCCTACGAGCAGTACTTC. It yields the protein CASSLSRGGAYEQYF.

V usage is TRBV6-1 and J usage is TRBJ1-2, with D maybe TRBD1 (5 bases). The ends were cut back, 5 bases at V and 2 bases at J, with 9 bases in the middle. From germline, CDR1 is MNHNS and CDR2 SASEGT. The CDR3 totals 13 residues. The CDR3 nucleotides read TGTGCCAGCAGTCTGACAGTAAACTATGGCTACACCTTC. It is translated as CASSLTVNYGYTF.

This clone was counted a single time. V gene TRBV29-1 combines with J gene TRBJ2-1; 8 nucleotides match TRBD1. The trim removed 1 base at V and 5 bases at J, leaving 10 bases unmatched. CDR1 is SQVTM, CDR2 ANQGSEA, per germline. This CDR3 contains 16 residues. This CDR3 is CSVEGPGQGFDNEQFF. The DNA for the CDR3 is TGCAGCGTTGAAGGACCCGGACAGGGATTTGACAATGAGCAGTTCTTC.

This rearrangement joins TRBV19 to TRBJ2-2; no clear D. This CDR3 has 12 residues. With 5 bases removed from V and 4 bases from J, the gap between germline ends came to 5 bases. CDR1 and CDR2 from the germline V gene are LNHDA and SQIVND (reference sequence). CDR3 residues: CASSPRTGELFF. CDR3 DNA sequence: TGTGCCAGTAGTCCGCGCACCGGGGAGCTGTTTTTT.

The gene calls are TRBV7-6 and TRBJ2-1; TRBD2 matches 9 bases. The trim removed 1 base at V and 9 bases at J, leaving 4 bases unmatched. The CDR3 sequence is 14 residues long. The germline V gene has CDR1 SGHVS and CDR2 FNYEAQ. The CDR3 DNA is TGTGCCAGCAGCTTAGGCGGGGGGGCAGGTGAGCAGTTCTTC. The encoded protein is CASSLGGGAGEQFF.

This clone appeared a few times. The chain uses TRBV6-5 and TRBJ1-6; D unclear. Germline V CDR1 and CDR2: MNHEY, SVGAGI. This CDR3 is 13 amino acids long. V was pared by 9 bases and J by 5 bases, with 11 bases between. The chain's CDR3 is CASTWTNNSPLHF. CDR3 coding DNA: TGTGCCAGTACTTGGACGAATAATTCACCCCTCCACTTT.

The chain employs TRBV19 and TRBJ2-1; D unresolved. Trimming took off 6 bases at V and 0 bases at J, with 9 bases between the two ends. Germline lookup yields CDR1 LNHDA and CDR2 SQIVND (reference sequence). This CDR3 is built from 14 residues. The CDR3 loop is CASRLQSSYNEQFF. CDR3 sequence (DNA): TGTGCCAGTAGACTCCAGAGCTCCTACAATGAGCAGTTCTTC.

The V gene is TRBV4-1, the J gene TRBJ2-1, with TRBD2 identical over 13 bases. The CDR3 has 20 residues. In germline, CDR1 is MGHRA, CDR2 YSYEKL. The ends lost 4 bases at V and 3 bases at J; junction bases unmatched: 15. DNA for the CDR3: TGCGCCAGCAGCCCCGACCCGGGACTAGCGGGGCGAGGCCTCTACAATGAGCAGTTCTTC. Encoded protein: CASSPDPGLAGRGLYNEQFF.

This clone came up many times. V usage is TRBV7-9 and J usage is TRBJ1-1, with 7 bases lining up with TRBD1. Germline CDR1 reads SEHNR; CDR2 reads FQNEAQ (reference sequence). The CDR3 is 12 amino acids. The trim removed 6 bases at V and 6 bases at J, leaving 4 bases unmatched. The CDR3 protein is CASRFTGAEAFF. CDR3 nucleotides: TGTGCCAGCAGATTCACAGGGGCTGAAGCTTTCTTT.

The chain recombines TRBV6-9 with TRBJ2-7, with a tentative D call TRBD2 (5 bases). The germline V and J ends were trimmed by 6 bases and 0 bases, with 18 bases remaining between them. The CDR3 is made up of 16 amino acids. Germline V gives CDR1 MNHGY, CDR2 SVAAGI. The CDR3 DNA is TGTGCCAGCAGCCTGCGTGTTAGGACTCTCTCCTACGAGCAGTACTTC. This codes for CASSLRVRTLSYEQYF.

This chain connects TRBV6-6 to TRBJ1-4; D unclear. Trimming removed 2 bases from V and 10 bases from J, with 5 bases in between. In germline, CDR1 is MNHNY, CDR2 SVGAGI (reference sequence). This CDR3 comprises 11 residues. The CDR3 nucleotides read TGTGCCAGCAGTTACGAGGGAAAACTGTTTTTT. This translates into CASSYEGKLFF.

V usage is TRBV11-2 and J usage is TRBJ1-1; TRBD1 matches 9 bases. Trimming took 4 bases from V and 5 from J; bases not matched to a gene: 8. This CDR3 is 15 amino acids long. Looked up from germline, CDR1 is SGHAT and CDR2 is FQNNGV. As DNA, the CDR3 is TGTGCCAGCAGCTCACTACAGGGGGCCGCTACTGAAGCTTTCTTT. This encodes CASSSLQGAATEAFF.

V usage is TRBV5-1 and J usage is TRBJ2-1, with TRBD2 as a possible D gene (6 bases). The germline gives CDR1 SGHRS, CDR2 YFSETQ. Deletions cut 4 bases from V and 0 bases from J, with 14 bases between. The CDR3 contains 16 residues. The CDR3: CASSIREAGSYNEQFF. The CDR3 DNA follows: TGCGCCAGCAGCATCAGGGAAGCGGGCTCCTACAATGAGCAGTTCTTC. Drawing the rest from reference TRBV5-1 and TRBJ2-1, the complete variable domain is KAGVTQTPRYLIKTRGQQVTLSCSPISGHRSVSWYQQTPGQGLQFLFEYFSETQRNKGNFPGRFSGRQFSNSRSEMNVSTLELGDSALYLCASSIREAGSYNEQFFGPGTRLTVL.